The T cell receptor beta chain under discussion was sequenced for a study of T cells in Graves' hyperthyroidism and ophthalmopathy. Findings and limits, study-wide: In blood, most of the thyroid clonotypes expanded above 0.001 were also present.

This clonotype was seen many times. The antigen remains undetermined. V was pared by 5 bases and J by 6 bases, with 22 bases between. There are 16 residues in the CDR3. Germline CDR1 and CDR2: SGHVS and FQNEAQ. The investigators amplified TCR beta CDR3 regions from RNA transcripts. HTBI primers drove first-round RT-PCR of the TCR CDR3. TCRdb passed the multiplex PCR reads through MiXCR, listing each CDR3 protein once. The sample has more than 500,000 distinct CDR3 sequences; over 35% are singletons. The J gene is TRBJ1-2, the V gene TRBV7-8; D may be TRBD1 (6 bases). The TCR originated in an adult woman with Graves' disease, either hyperthyroidism or ophthalmopathy (not recorded which). Sequenced material: peripheral blood or thyroid tissue (not recorded which). CDR3 bases: TGTGCCAGCAGCCCCCGGGACACTTCCGGGGACGATGGCTACACCTTC. It is translated as CASSPRDTSGDDGYTF.